One T cell receptor beta chain is described in this entry. The sample belongs to a study of OX40 agonist ivuxolimab in advanced cancers. Sequencing was performed with immunoSEQ multiplex PCR; in TCRdb, only in-frame clones are kept and a portion is missing. The sample has roughly 40,000 clones; around 90% are singletons. Germline loops: CDR1 MNHEY, CDR2 SVGAGI. Trimming stripped 2 bases from V and 8 bases from J, with 10 bases between. This CDR3 has 13 amino acids. This specimen was CD4+ or CD8+ T cells sorted from blood, taken in a trial of the OX40 agonist ivuxolimab. The origin of this receptor is an adult with an advanced solid tumor such as melanoma, head and neck, liver or kidney cancer. J is TRBJ2-1 and V is TRBV6-5; D is possibly TRBD1 (6 bases). The CDR3 sequence is CASSYGTTYEQFF. The CDR3 nucleotides are TGTGCCAGCAGTTACGGGACAACCTATGAGCAGTTCTTC.